The clone carrying this TCR beta chain was observed at least ten times. Its antigen is still unknown. These data belong to a study of T-cell reconstitution after alpha-beta-depleted transplantation in children. Study-level points and caveats: T-cell counts and diversity at one year post-transplant came mainly from newly produced T cells. Several hundred graft clones that had expanded were reportedly the source of alpha-beta T cells about two months after transplant. Some patients' high day-60 TCRbeta diversity was attributed to recipient cells surviving conditioning.

The CDR3 covers 13 residues. The V end lost 6 bases, the J end lost 4 bases, and 10 bases lay between the germline ends. As it was prepared, the TCRbeta library received unique molecular identifiers. TCRdb re-analysed the PCR reads in MiXCR, keeping a single row per CDR3 protein. The data show approximately 200,000 distinct CDR3 sequences, roughly 6.3% seen once. The rearrangement uses TRBV12-3 or TRBV12-4 and TRBJ1-5; D is perhaps TRBD1 (6 bases). The origin of this receptor is a girl less than two years old with combined immunodeficiency, due to receive a stem cell transplant. Sequenced here: PBMCs, sampled before TCRalphabeta/CD19-depleted stem cell transplant. The DNA of the CDR3 is TGTGCCAGCAGCCCCACAGGGAATCAGCCCCAGCATTTT. Translated, it gives CASSPTGNQPQHF.